These 26 T cell receptor beta chains were sequenced from one sample in a study of CXCR3-negative and CXCR3-positive naive CD8 T cells (dated by TCRdb to about 2019). These reads were obtained on a NextSeq 550. The Human TCR Profiling Kit (MiLaboratory) was used to prepare UMI-labeled 5' RACE TRB cDNA libraries. With the reads reprocessed by TCRdb, a single entry stands for each CDR3 protein sequence and no DNA is reported. This sample's table carries about 82,000 distinct CDR3 sequences. Together, the top ten hold around 1% of the sample. The material sequenced was naive CXCR3- CD8+ T cells from blood. The cell subset or site label, as the study defines it: CD45RO-CCR7+CD27+CD95- naive CD8+ T cells lacking CXCR3 (TNR3-). The receptors stem from a human donor in good health. Some clones in this sample may be carry-over from other donors' samples.

The chain is built from TRBV5-5 and TRBJ2-2; TCRdb calls TRBD1, which cannot be checked without DNA. This CDR3 region has 16 residues. CDR1 is SGHKS, CDR2 YYEKEE, per germline (reference sequence). CDR3: CASSWSRTGYAGELFF. The complete variable domain, with remaining parts taken from reference TRBV5-5 and TRBJ2-2, reads DAGVTQSPTHLIKTRGQQVTLRCSPISGHKSVSWYQQVLGQGPQFIFQYYEKEERGRGNFPDRFSARQFPNYSSELNVNALLLGDSALYLCASSWSRTGYAGELFFGEGSRLTVL.

This sequence joins TRBV28 and TRBJ1-1. The CDR3 consists of 15 residues. Germline values: CDR1 MDHEN, CDR2 SYDVKM. The CDR3 spells CASSPQTVGSTEAFF.

The genes are TRBV20-1 and TRBJ2-1; no DNA is available, so the TRBD1 call from TCRdb remains unchecked. Germline-derived CDR1 and CDR2 are DFQATT and SNEGSKA (reference sequence). This CDR3 has 16 residues. CDR3 in amino acids: CSASHHDRASYNEQFF.

V is TRBV20-1 and J is TRBJ2-1. CDR3 length equals 12 residues. CDR1 and CDR2 (germline): DFQATT, SNEGSKA (reference sequence). CDR3 residues: CSARDTVYEQFF.

The V and J genes are TRBV29-1 and TRBJ2-6; TCRdb indicates TRBD1, and absent DNA this call remains unverified. Germline V lookup: CDR1 SQVTM, CDR2 ANQGSEA. The CDR3 runs to 16 residues. The chain's CDR3 is CSVVGGLGSGANVLTF.

J is TRBJ2-5 and V is TRBV19. The germline gives CDR1 LNHDA, CDR2 SQIVND (reference sequence). The CDR3 has 15 amino acids. CDR3 region: CASSILIGGGSAQYF.

This sequence joins TRBV29-1 and TRBJ1-5; TCRdb gives TRBD1 as the D gene, but with no DNA this cannot be confirmed. Germline V CDR1 and CDR2: SQVTM, ANQGSEA. The CDR3 length is 18 residues. The CDR3: CSVPDRSRPLYSNQPQHF.

V usage is TRBV4-2 and J usage is TRBJ2-7; lacking DNA, the TRBD1 call made by TCRdb goes unchecked. The CDR3 is made up of 15 amino acids. Germline V gene sequence: CDR1 LGHNA, CDR2 YNFKEQ. The chain's CDR3 is CASSQETGGSYEQYF.

This rearrangement joins TRBV28 to TRBJ2-3; the TCRdb D gene call, TRBD2, has no DNA to confirm it. The CDR3 is made up of 13 amino acids. Germline V gene sequence: CDR1 MDHEN, CDR2 SYDVKM. The CDR3 loop reads CASSSEGTDTQYF.

The J gene is TRBJ1-2, the V gene TRBV6-5; without DNA, the TCRdb call of TRBD1 cannot be checked. Germline CDR1 and CDR2: MNHEY and SVGAGI. There are 15 residues in the CDR3. Here the CDR3 reads CASSSRDRGWHGYTF.

The chain links TRBV5-5 to TRBJ2-7. Looked up from germline, CDR1 is SGHKS and CDR2 is YYEKEE (reference sequence). The CDR3 covers 15 residues. The CDR3 here is CASSLGEISSYEQYF.

V and J are TRBV27 and TRBJ2-1; TCRdb designates TRBD2, a call that cannot be tested without DNA. Germline loops: CDR1 MNHEY, CDR2 SMNVEV (reference sequence). There are 16 residues in the CDR3. CDR3 sequence reads: CASSSLAGGSYNEQFF.

CDR3 protein: CASSGHRDEQFF. V usage is TRBV9 and J usage is TRBJ2-1; the D call of TRBD1 rests on TCRdb alone, since no DNA is present to check it. Germline lookup yields CDR1 SGDLS and CDR2 YYNGEE. The CDR3 loop spans 12 amino acids.

This chain joins TRBV7-2 and TRBJ2-1; with no DNA, the TCRdb D assignment of TRBD2 cannot be verified. The CDR3 is 15 residues long. Germline V gene lookup returns CDR1 SGHTA and CDR2 FQGNSA. The CDR3 is CASSDPRSSYNEQFF.

The gene calls are TRBV2 and TRBJ2-3; TCRdb picks TRBD2, but there is no DNA to check that call. This CDR3 region has 13 residues. Germline values: CDR1 SNHLY, CDR2 FYNNEI. CDR3 sequence reads: CASSASGLDTQYF.

The chain carries TRBV5-1 and TRBJ1-1; TCRdb indicates TRBD1, and absent DNA this call remains unverified. Per the germline V gene, CDR1 is SGHRS and CDR2 is YFSETQ. The CDR3 is 15 residues long. CDR3: CASSWGTGSTDEALF.

The chain joins TRBV11-2 to TRBJ2-3; TCRdb designates TRBD2, a call that cannot be tested without DNA. Per germline, CDR1 SGHAT and CDR2 FQNNGV. The CDR3 is 17 residues long. CDR3 protein: CASSLGGLAGPGDTQYF. Drawing the rest from reference TRBV11-2 and TRBJ2-3, the complete variable domain is EAGVAQSPRYKIIEKRQSVAFWCNPISGHATLYWYQQILGQGPKLLIQFQNNGVVDDSQLPKDRFSAERLKGVDSTLKIQPAKLEDSAVYLCASSLGGLAGPGDTQYFGPGTRLTVL.

This sequence joins TRBV29-1 and TRBJ2-3; absent DNA, TCRdb's TRBD1 call cannot be checked. CDR1 is SQVTM, CDR2 ANQGSEA, per germline. CDR3 length equals 13 residues. CDR3 sequence: CSVEDSPADTQYF.

The V call is TRBV7-9, the J call TRBJ2-5; the TRBD1 assignment by TCRdb is unverifiable without DNA. Germline loops: CDR1 SEHNR, CDR2 FQNEAQ (reference sequence). The CDR3 is 15 residues long. The CDR3: CASSATGTGRETQYF.

This rearrangement joins TRBV5-1 to TRBJ2-7; TCRdb's D gene call, TRBD2, goes unchecked for lack of DNA. In germline, CDR1 is SGHRS, CDR2 YFSETQ. The CDR3 sequence is 17 residues long. CDR3 residues: CASSLEFLSGGWMEQYF.

The chain employs TRBV27 and TRBJ1-1. The length of the CDR3 is 14 residues. Germline V lookup: CDR1 MNHEY, CDR2 SMNVEV (reference sequence). Here the CDR3 reads CASSLSPVPTEAFF.

This chain uses TRBV5-1 with TRBJ2-5; TCRdb picks TRBD2, but there is no DNA to check that call. The CDR3 is made up of 16 amino acids. From germline, CDR1 is SGHRS and CDR2 YFSETQ. The CDR3 spells CASSTATSGWVETQYF.

The chain employs TRBV20-1 and TRBJ1-4. In germline, CDR1 is DFQATT, CDR2 SNEGSKA (reference sequence). The CDR3 length is 14 residues. This CDR3 is CSASRDESNEKLFF.

The gene calls are TRBV29-1 and TRBJ2-7. Germline V gene sequence: CDR1 SQVTM, CDR2 ANQGSEA. CDR3 length: 13 amino acids. The CDR3 loop is CSVEADRSYEQYF.

The chain is built from TRBV29-1 and TRBJ2-1; there is no DNA to check the TCRdb D call of TRBD2. The CDR3 contains 14 residues. Looked up from germline, CDR1 is SQVTM and CDR2 is ANQGSEA. CDR3 amino acids: CSATGLAVYNGQFF.

This chain uses TRBV3-1 with TRBJ2-5; the TRBD2 assignment by TCRdb is unverifiable without DNA. Germline V lookup: CDR1 LGHDT, CDR2 YNNKEL (reference sequence). CDR3 length equals 14 residues. The CDR3: CASSQVAGQETQYF.